This TCR beta chain was recorded in a study of T-cell memory formation after mild COVID-19. From the 5' RACE reads, TCRdb called clonotypes with MiXCR, one entry per CDR3 protein. The table has 350,000 to 500,000 distinct CDR3 sequences, more than 15% seen once. The sequence was collected from a man between 18 and 29 years old who had mild COVID-19 (a few samples of this study predate the infection). Cell type and time point are not known. What was sequenced was PBMCs or a T cell subset sorted from them (not recorded which).

The CDR3 loop is CSAPTTASDGYTF. For the CDR3, the DNA is TGCAGTGCCCCAACTACCGCTTCGGATGGCTACACCTTC. This rearrangement joins TRBV20-1 to TRBJ1-2; no reliable D call. Germline loops: CDR1 DFQATT, CDR2 SNEGSKA (reference sequence). Trimming removed 6 bases from V and 6 bases from J, with 17 bases in between. This CDR3 contains 13 residues.